This T cell receptor (beta chain) was recorded in a study of T cells in Graves' hyperthyroidism and ophthalmopathy. Study context: Peripheral blood was collected at initial diagnosis, before any treatment. General study results and limits: Clonotypes that were expanded in thyroid above 0.001 mostly appeared in blood too.

A Clinical Activity Score of at least 3, a NOSPECS grade of at least 4 and a duration under 3 months were recorded in the ophthalmopathy patients. This clonotype was counted between two and nine times. The antigen is unknown. Amplified TCR beta CDR3 regions came from RNA transcripts. Initially, a first-round RT-PCR of the TCR CDR3 employed the HTBI primer set. TCRdb reanalysed the multiplex PCR reads using MiXCR and keeps one entry per CDR3 protein. The table shows roughly 280,000 distinct CDR3 sequences, with around 22% occurring only once. This CDR3 contains 13 residues. The germline V and J ends were trimmed by 3 bases and 0 bases, with 6 bases remaining between them. Looked up from germline, CDR1 is DFQATT and CDR2 is SNEGSKA (reference sequence).

The sample comprised blood. The chain has TRBV20-1 and TRBJ2-4, with D maybe TRBD2 (5 bases). The receptor comes from a man aged 30 to 39 with Graves' ophthalmopathy. CDR3 DNA: TGCAGTGCTAGCGGACTAGCCAAAAACATTCAGTACTTC. This gives the protein CSASGLAKNIQYF.